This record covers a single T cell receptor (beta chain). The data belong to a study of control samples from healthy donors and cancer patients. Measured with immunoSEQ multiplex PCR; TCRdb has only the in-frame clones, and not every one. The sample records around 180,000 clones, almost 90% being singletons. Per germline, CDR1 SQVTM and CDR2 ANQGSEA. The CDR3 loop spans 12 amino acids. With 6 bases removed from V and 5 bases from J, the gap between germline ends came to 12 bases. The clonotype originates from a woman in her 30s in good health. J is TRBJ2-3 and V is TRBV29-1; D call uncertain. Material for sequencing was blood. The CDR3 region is CSVPLKKDTQYF. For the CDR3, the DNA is TGCAGCGTCCCACTAAAGAAAGATACGCAGTATTTT.